The rows below give T cell receptor beta chains drawn from one sample of a study of cytomegalovirus exposure and HLA in healthy donors. The assay was immunoSEQ multiplex PCR, and TCRdb's table has in-frame clones only and misses some. This table holds roughly 200,000 clones, approximately 70% found once. The sequencing input was PBMCs. The receptors come from a man aged 35-49 years in good health and CMV-seropositive. CDR3s include the opening cysteine and the closing phenylalanine or tryptophan. The D gene is left open where the match is weak. Expanded clones are given a class, and other clones once, few, many or no size at all.

clone size	V gene	D gene	J gene	CDR3 length	CDR3 protein	CDR3 DNA
NA	TRBV6-5	NA	TRBJ1-2	13	CASSYSEGGGYTF	TGTGCCAGCAGTTACTCGGAGGGAGGAGGCTACACCTTC
NA	TRBV6-5	NA	TRBJ1-1	14	CASSYLTGNTEAFF	TGTGCCAGCAGTTACCTGACAGGGAACACTGAAGCTTTCTTT
few	TRBV4-1	NA	TRBJ1-6	15	CASSQVRAGDSPLHF	TGCGCCAGCAGCCAAGTTAGGGCAGGGGATTCACCCCTCCACTTT
NA	TRBV2	NA	TRBJ2-7	15	CASTSRLASSYEQYF	TGTGCCAGCACCTCGAGGCTAGCCTCTAGCTACGAGCAGTACTTC
NA	TRBV5-4	TRBD1	TRBJ1-4	15	CASSWTGTGEEKLFF	TGTGCCAGCAGTTGGACTGGGACAGGGGAAGAAAAACTGTTTTTT
NA	TRBV28	TRBD1	TRBJ2-7	14	CASSPGTGGYEQYF	TGTGCCAGCAGTCCCGGGACAGGGGGGTACGAGCAGTACTTC
NA	TRBV27	NA	TRBJ2-7	13	CASMGQGSNEQYF	TGTGCCAGCATGGGCCAGGGCAGCAACGAGCAGTACTTC
NA	TRBV10-3	NA	TRBJ1-5	13	CAIAGGNSQPQHF	TGTGCCATCGCCGGAGGGAATAGTCAGCCCCAGCATTTT
NA	TRBV7-3	TRBD1	TRBJ2-2	16	CASSLRDRANTGELFF	TGTGCCAGCAGCCTACGTGACAGGGCGAACACCGGGGAGCTGTTTTTT
NA	TRBV10-1	NA	TRBJ1-5	10	CASSPPGQHF	TGCGCCAGCAGTCCACCGGGACAGCATTTT
NA	TRBV19	TRBD1	TRBJ1-2	12	CASEQGNYGYTF	TGTGCCAGTGAACAGGGGAACTATGGCTACACCTTC
NA	TRBV6-5	NA	TRBJ2-7	13	CASSWTANYEQYF	TGTGCCAGCAGTTGGACAGCAAACTACGAGCAGTACTTC
once	TRBV2	TRBD1	TRBJ2-5	16	CASSEVRTGRGETQYF	TGTGCCAGCAGTGAAGTGAGGACAGGGCGGGGAGAGACCCAGTACTTC
NA	TRBV12-5	TRBD1	TRBJ1-2	17	CASGLGITGGGGDGYTF	TGTGCTAGTGGTTTGGGAATTACAGGGGGCGGTGGGGATGGCTACACCTTC
NA	TRBV6-5	NA	TRBJ2-7	12	CASSSPGDEQYF	TGTGCCAGCAGTTCCCCCGGGGACGAGCAGTACTTC
NA	TRBV2	NA	TRBJ2-4	12	CASRGGGNIQYF	TGTGCCAGCAGGGGGGGAGGAAACATTCAGTACTTC
NA	TRBV6-5	NA	TRBJ1-3	13	CASSANSGNTIYF	TGTGCCAGCAGTGCTAACTCTGGAAACACCATATATTTT
NA	TRBV5-1	NA	TRBJ1-2	14	CASSLAEGVSGYTF	TGCGCCAGCAGCTTAGCGGAGGGAGTTAGCGGCTACACCTTC
NA	TRBV5-1	TRBD2	TRBJ2-7	15	CASSLGVGTTYEQYF	TGCGCCAGCAGCTTGGGTGTCGGGACTACCTACGAGCAGTACTTC
NA	TRBV6-5	NA	TRBJ1-3	14	CASRESEAGNTIYF	TGTGCCAGCAGGGAGTCCGAGGCGGGAAACACCATATATTTT
NA	TRBV6-5	TRBD1	TRBJ2-7	14	CASSSTGGIYEQYF	TGTGCCAGCAGCTCAACAGGGGGCATCTACGAGCAGTACTTC
NA	TRBV4-2	TRBD2	TRBJ2-1	16	CASSPDDSGGRNEQFF	TGTGCCAGCAGCCCCGACGACAGCGGGGGTCGCAATGAGCAGTTCTTC
NA	TRBV4-2	NA	TRBJ2-7	14	CASSLKTGVHEQYF	TGTGCCAGCAGCCTTAAGACCGGGGTCCACGAGCAGTACTTC
NA	TRBV7-2	TRBD2	TRBJ2-1	16	CASSSGLTGGADEQFF	TGTGCCAGCAGCTCAGGTCTGACGGGGGGGGCGGATGAGCAGTTCTTC
NA	TRBV19	TRBD1	TRBJ1-5	16	CASSLLTGRSNQPQHF	TGTGCCAGTAGTTTACTGACAGGGCGTAGCAATCAGCCCCAGCATTTT
NA	TRBV4-1	NA	TRBJ1-4	13	CASSQEAGRWLFF	TGCGCCAGCAGCCAAGAAGCGGGACGCTGGCTGTTTTTT
NA	TRBV5-1	NA	TRBJ2-3	14	CASSLVGGEDTQYF	TGCGCCAGCAGCTTGGTCGGGGGTGAAGATACGCAGTATTTT
NA	TRBV19	NA	TRBJ2-5	14	CASSIPGVQETQYF	TGTGCCAGTAGTATTCCAGGGGTCCAAGAGACCCAGTACTTC